Below are 32 T cell receptor beta chains sequenced from a single sample in a study of cytomegalovirus exposure and HLA in healthy donors. Data came from immunoSEQ multiplex PCR; TCRdb stores just in-frame clones and leaves some out. The sample has 150,000 to 250,000 clones; about 81% are singletons. Source material: PBMCs. All receptors derive from a woman aged 30 to 39 in good health and CMV-seronegative.

This clone was counted between two and nine times. The rearrangement uses TRBV4-1 and TRBJ1-5, with 12 bases lining up with TRBD1. Germline CDR1 and CDR2: MGHRA and YSYEKL. V was pared by 0 bases and J by 5 bases, with 5 bases of the junction left unmatched. The CDR3 loop spans 17 amino acids. The CDR3 DNA follows: TGCGCCAGCAGCCAAGAATCAGGGACAGGGGGCTATCAGCCCCAGCATTTT. This translates into CASSQESGTGGYQPQHF.

This clone was counted a single time. V usage is TRBV6-6 and J usage is TRBJ2-2; 9 bases map to TRBD1. This CDR3 is 15 amino acids long. Germline V lookup: CDR1 MNHNY, CDR2 SVGAGI (reference sequence). With V trimmed by 0 bases and J by 7 bases, 3 bases remained unmatched. CDR3: CASSYSGTGFGELFF. The CDR3 nucleotides read TGTGCCAGCAGTTACTCCGGGACAGGGTTCGGGGAGCTGTTTTTT.

The chain is built from TRBV5-1 and TRBJ2-3; perhaps TRBD1 as D (5 bases). The CDR3 runs 15 residues. The V and J ends lost 5 bases and 0 bases respectively, with 13 bases between them. CDR1 is SGHRS and CDR2 is YFSETQ in the germline V gene. The CDR3 loop is CASRQSGPSTDTQYF. CDR3 DNA: TGCGCCAGCAGACAATCAGGGCCCAGCACAGATACGCAGTATTTT.

This clone was observed once. The chain recombines TRBV10-1 with TRBJ1-2; 9 bases are shared with TRBD1. The trim removed 0 bases at V and 4 bases at J, leaving 12 bases unmatched. CDR3 length equals 18 residues. Germline lookup yields CDR1 WNHNN and CDR2 SYGVQD (reference sequence). The CDR3 sequence is CASSESRGQGRSGYGYTF. In nucleotides, the CDR3 is TGCGCCAGCAGTGAGTCGAGGGGACAGGGTAGATCGGGCTATGGCTACACCTTC.

The rearrangement links TRBV11-2 to TRBJ2-3; D unclear. The germline V gene encodes CDR1 SGHAT and CDR2 FQNNGV. V was trimmed by 0 bases and J by 0 bases, leaving 7 bases between them. The CDR3 is 15 residues long. The CDR3 DNA is TGTGCCAGCAGCTTAGATCTGGCTAGCACAGATACGCAGTATTTT. Translated: CASSLDLASTDTQYF.

This clone has just a few counts. The rearrangement links TRBV19 to TRBJ2-1; 12 nucleotides agree with TRBD1. Unmatched junction bases numbered 7, after V lost 9 bases and J lost 4 bases. Germline values: CDR1 LNHDA, CDR2 SQIVND (reference sequence). CDR3 length: 15 amino acids. CDR3 amino acids: CASGPGQGAYNEQFF. CDR3 nucleotide sequence: TGTGCCAGCGGGCCGGGACAGGGGGCGTACAATGAGCAGTTCTTC.

This chain connects TRBV7-6 to TRBJ1-1; no reliable D call. V lost 4 bases to trimming and J lost 1 base, with 16 bases between them. In germline, CDR1 is SGHVS, CDR2 FNYEAQ. CDR3 length: 16 amino acids. The DNA of the CDR3 is TGTGCCAGCAGCTCCTCGTTGGTCCTGAGGAACACTGAAGCTTTCTTT. Translating it yields CASSSSLVLRNTEAFF.

This chain uses TRBV28 with TRBJ1-2; D ambiguous. Germline lookup yields CDR1 MDHEN and CDR2 SYDVKM. The CDR3 is 13 amino acids. Trimming removed 7 bases from V and 4 bases from J, with 13 bases in between. The CDR3 DNA reads TGTGCCAGCAACTCCGGAGGATCCTATGGCTACACCTTC. This encodes CASNSGGSYGYTF.

Note on this clone: Other nucleotide sequences in the sample specify the same CDR3. The chain combines TRBV5-1 with TRBJ1-1; D ambiguous. The CDR3 extends over 12 amino acids. Between the trimmed V and J ends, which lost 3 bases and 1 base, there was a span of 4 bases. CDR1 is SGHRS, CDR2 YFSETQ, per germline. CDR3 loop: CASSSRNTEAFF. The CDR3 region has the DNA TGCGCCAGCAGCTCCCGGAACACTGAAGCTTTCTTT.

The chain is built from TRBV19 and TRBJ2-7; 8 nucleotides match TRBD1. The V gene's germline CDR1 is LNHDA and CDR2 SQIVND (reference sequence). With V trimmed by 3 bases and J by 3 bases, 4 bases remained unmatched. The CDR3 consists of 14 residues. The CDR3 is CASSMGTGDYEQYF. CDR3 nucleotides: TGTGCCAGTAGTATGGGGACAGGAGACTACGAGCAGTACTTC. Variable domain in full (rest from reference TRBV19 and TRBJ2-7): DGGITQSPKYLFRKEGQNVTLSCEQNLNHDAMYWYRQDPGQGLRLIYYSQIVNDFQKGDIAEGYSVSREKKESFPLTVTSAQKNPTAFYLCASSMGTGDYEQYFGPGTRLTVT.

In its sample, this clone was seen once. The genes are TRBV6-1 and TRBJ1-1; D is undetermined. With 2 bases removed from V and 2 bases from J, the gap between germline ends came to 12 bases. CDR1 is MNHNS, CDR2 SASEGT, per germline. The CDR3 contains 15 residues. In DNA form, the CDR3 reads TGTGCCAGCAGTGAACCGTGGGAGGGTAACACTGAAGCTTTCTTT. It encodes CASSEPWEGNTEAFF.

CDR3 amino acids: CASSHPLAGGPYEQYF. The CDR3 nucleotides read TGCGCCAGCAGCCACCCTCTAGCGGGAGGGCCGTACGAGCAGTACTTC. V is TRBV4-1 and J is TRBJ2-7; 12 nucleotides match TRBD2. The CDR3 contains 16 residues. Germline V lookup: CDR1 MGHRA, CDR2 YSYEKL. Trimming took 3 bases from V and 4 from J; bases not matched to a gene: 7.

Concerning this clone itself: Other DNA sequences in this specimen translate into the identical CDR3. The V call is TRBV5-1, the J call TRBJ2-3, with a weak D call TRBD2 (5 bases). Trimming shortened V by 0 bases and J by 2 bases, and 10 bases separated the two germline ends. CDR1 SGHRS and CDR2 YFSETQ come from the germline V gene. This CDR3 contains 15 residues. CDR3 residues: CASSLAGGLTDTQYF. The CDR3 DNA is TGCGCCAGCAGCTTGGCCGGCGGGCTCACAGATACGCAGTATTTT.

The V call is TRBV6-1, the J call TRBJ1-2; unclear D gene. CDR1 is MNHNS and CDR2 is SASEGT in the germline V gene. The CDR3 is 11 amino acids. The V gene lost 2 bases and the J gene lost 5 bases, with 3 bases spanning the gap. CDR3 sequence reads: CASSERYGYTF. The CDR3 DNA is TGTGCCAGCAGTGAACGGTATGGCTACACCTTC.

The chain links TRBV4-1 to TRBJ1-1, with TRBD1 identical over 9 bases. Germline-derived CDR1 and CDR2 are MGHRA and YSYEKL. The ends lost 1 base at V and 5 bases at J; junction bases unmatched: 8. This CDR3 is 16 amino acids long. The CDR3 loop reads CASSQGWGQGGTEAFF. CDR3 nucleotides: TGCGCCAGCAGCCAAGGATGGGGACAGGGCGGAACTGAAGCTTTCTTT.

This clone has only one observation. The chain uses TRBV5-6 and TRBJ1-4; D perhaps matches TRBD1 (5 bases). Trimming shortened V by 0 bases and J by 5 bases, and 5 bases separated the two germline ends. The CDR3 runs 13 residues. Germline CDR1 reads SGHDT; CDR2 reads YYEEEE. CDR3 coding DNA: TGTGCCAGCAGCTTGGGGACAAATGAAAAACTGTTTTTT. It yields the protein CASSLGTNEKLFF.

The chain joins TRBV7-9 to TRBJ1-1; D is possibly TRBD1 (5 bases). The ends were cut back, 1 base at V and 3 bases at J, with 6 bases in the middle. There are 13 residues in the CDR3. In germline, CDR1 is SEHNR, CDR2 FQNEAQ (reference sequence). The CDR3 region is CASSLEGDTEAFF. CDR3 DNA: TGTGCCAGCAGCTTAGAAGGGGACACTGAAGCTTTCTTT.

The genes are TRBV4-1 and TRBJ2-7; a possible D gene is TRBD2 (8 bases). The germline V and J ends were trimmed by 4 bases and 6 bases, with 22 bases remaining between them. The CDR3 totals 16 residues. Germline V gene data show CDR1 as MGHRA and CDR2 as YSYEKL. The DNA of the CDR3 is TGCGCCAGCAGCCTTTGGAAAGGGGGCGCGGGGGGCGAGCAGTACTTC. Translation: CASSLWKGGAGGEQYF.

This clone has just one count. V and J are TRBV13 and TRBJ1-1; 8 bases fit TRBD1. There are 15 residues in the CDR3. The junction had 5 bases not matched to a gene; V was cut back by 5 bases and J by 0 bases. Looked up from germline, CDR1 is PRHDT and CDR2 is FYEKMQ (reference sequence). CDR3 nucleotides: TGTGCCAGCAGCCTTCCGGACAGGGTGAACACTGAAGCTTTCTTT. It translates to CASSLPDRVNTEAFF.

As for this clone: Other nucleotide sequences from this sample produce the same CDR3. CDR3 in amino acids: CASSPLLAGGQETQYF. CDR3 sequence (DNA): TGTGCCAGCTCACCACTGTTAGCGGGGGGACAAGAGACCCAGTACTTC. This chain links TRBV18 with TRBJ2-5; 10 nucleotides line up with TRBD2. The CDR3 loop spans 16 amino acids. Losses at the gene ends were 1 base for V and 2 bases for J; bases not matched to a gene: 4. Germline values: CDR1 KGHSH, CDR2 LQKENI.

The CDR3 DNA reads TGTGCCAGCAGTGAAGTGGCAGGGGACTACGAGCAGTACTTC. It is translated as CASSEVAGDYEQYF. This chain links TRBV6-1 with TRBJ2-7; the D gene is possibly TRBD1 (6 bases). V dropped 1 base and J dropped 3 bases, with 10 bases sitting between them. This CDR3 is built from 14 residues. Germline lookup yields CDR1 MNHNS and CDR2 SASEGT.

The chain has TRBV5-6 and TRBJ1-6; D not resolved. CDR3 size: 14 residues. Trimming shortened V by 4 bases and J by 9 bases, and 14 bases separated the two germline ends. Per the germline V gene, CDR1 is SGHDT and CDR2 is YYEEEE. The CDR3 reads CASSPKPGGSPLHF. CDR3 coding DNA: TGTGCCAGCAGCCCGAAGCCAGGAGGTTCACCCCTCCACTTT. Full variable domain (missing parts from reference TRBV5-6 and TRBJ1-6): DAGVTQSPTHLIKTRGQQVTLRCSPKSGHDTVSWYQQALGQGPQFIFQYYEEEERQRGNFPDRFSGHQFPNYSSELNVNALLLGDSALYLCASSPKPGGSPLHFGNGTRLTVT.

J is TRBJ1-5 and V is TRBV18; 9 nucleotides match TRBD1. With 0 bases clipped from V and 3 bases from J, the junction kept 3 bases outside the gene matches. The CDR3 contains 16 residues. Germline V gives CDR1 KGHSH, CDR2 LQKENI. CDR3 sequence (DNA): TGTGCCAGCTCACCACCGGGACAGGGTCTCAATCAGCCCCAGCATTTT. Residues: CASSPPGQGLNQPQHF.

There are a few counts of this clone. The V and J genes are TRBV19 and TRBJ1-6; possibly TRBD1 for D (5 bases). The CDR3 consists of 15 residues. V lost 3 bases and J 9 bases, leaving 15 bases between the germline ends. The germline V gene has CDR1 LNHDA and CDR2 SQIVND (reference sequence). In nucleotides, the CDR3 is TGTGCCAGTAGTATCCCGGGGGGAGGAGTTTCACCCCTCCACTTT. Its protein is CASSIPGGGVSPLHF.

V and J are TRBV4-1 and TRBJ1-5; no firm D call. Per the germline V gene, CDR1 is MGHRA and CDR2 is YSYEKL. Trimming removed 2 bases at V and 2 bases at J, with 10 bases between. This CDR3 spans 15 amino acids. The CDR3 loop reads CASSQNGLGNQPQHF. CDR3 in DNA: TGCGCCAGCAGCCAAAACGGTCTGGGCAATCAGCCCCAGCATTTT.

This chain links TRBV27 with TRBJ2-7; the match to TRBD1 covers 8 bases. The CDR3 is 15 residues long. Germline assignment: CDR1 MNHEY and CDR2 SMNVEV (reference sequence). The J segment lost 4 bases and the V segment lost 3 bases, leaving 8 bases of the junction unmatched. CDR3 residues: CASSFPDRAHYEQYF. The CDR3 DNA reads TGTGCCAGCAGTTTTCCGGACAGGGCCCATTACGAGCAGTACTTC.

The rearrangement links TRBV18 to TRBJ2-2; no reliable D call. In germline, CDR1 is KGHSH, CDR2 LQKENI. The CDR3 has 12 residues. Trimming cost V 4 bases and J 7 bases, with 7 bases left between them. CDR3 nucleotide sequence: TGTGCCAGCTCACGTTTATACGGGGAGCTGTTTTTT. Its translation is CASSRLYGELFF.

This chain uses TRBV28 with TRBJ1-1, with 10 bases fitting TRBD1. V shed 3 bases and J 8 bases; nucleotides not matched to a gene: 6. The CDR3 has 14 amino acids. Germline values: CDR1 MDHEN, CDR2 SYDVKM. CDR3 nucleotides: TGTGCCAGCAGTTTTGACAGGGGGCTTGGGGAAGCTTTCTTT. This codes for CASSFDRGLGEAFF.

This CDR3 is CASSKGRGTNAENIQYF. The CDR3 DNA sequence: TGCGCCAGCAGTAAAGGGAGGGGGACTAACGCGGAAAACATTCAGTACTTC. This chain uses TRBV4-1 with TRBJ2-4; weak D call: TRBD2 (7 bases). Trimming left V 6 bases short and J 5 bases short, with 23 bases between. Per the germline V gene, CDR1 is MGHRA and CDR2 is YSYEKL. CDR3 size: 17 residues.

This chain uses TRBV6-5 with TRBJ2-3; a possible D gene is TRBD1 (6 bases). CDR3 length equals 13 residues. The germline V gene has CDR1 MNHEY and CDR2 SVGAGI. V was shortened by 6 bases and J by 3 bases, with 10 bases between the two germline ends. CDR3 DNA sequence: TGTGCCAGCAGCCTAACAGGGACAGATACGCAGTATTTT. The encoded protein is CASSLTGTDTQYF.

The chain combines TRBV9 with TRBJ1-5, with D perhaps TRBD1 (5 bases). Germline assignment: CDR1 SGDLS and CDR2 YYNGEE. Trimming cost V 3 bases and J 8 bases, with 18 bases left between them. The CDR3 runs to 15 residues. CDR3 loop: CASSARDSWGEPQHF. Written as DNA, the CDR3 is TGTGCCAGCAGCGCGCGGGACTCGTGGGGGGAGCCCCAGCATTTT.

This sequence joins TRBV5-1 and TRBJ2-7, with 9 bases lining up with TRBD1. With V trimmed by 1 base and J by 1 base, 15 bases remained unmatched. Germline values: CDR1 SGHRS, CDR2 YFSETQ. The CDR3 loop spans 19 amino acids. DNA of the CDR3: TGCGCCAGCAGCTTGCGGGAAGGACAGGGGAGTATAAGGTCCTACGAGCAGTACTTC. Translated: CASSLREGQGSIRSYEQYF.